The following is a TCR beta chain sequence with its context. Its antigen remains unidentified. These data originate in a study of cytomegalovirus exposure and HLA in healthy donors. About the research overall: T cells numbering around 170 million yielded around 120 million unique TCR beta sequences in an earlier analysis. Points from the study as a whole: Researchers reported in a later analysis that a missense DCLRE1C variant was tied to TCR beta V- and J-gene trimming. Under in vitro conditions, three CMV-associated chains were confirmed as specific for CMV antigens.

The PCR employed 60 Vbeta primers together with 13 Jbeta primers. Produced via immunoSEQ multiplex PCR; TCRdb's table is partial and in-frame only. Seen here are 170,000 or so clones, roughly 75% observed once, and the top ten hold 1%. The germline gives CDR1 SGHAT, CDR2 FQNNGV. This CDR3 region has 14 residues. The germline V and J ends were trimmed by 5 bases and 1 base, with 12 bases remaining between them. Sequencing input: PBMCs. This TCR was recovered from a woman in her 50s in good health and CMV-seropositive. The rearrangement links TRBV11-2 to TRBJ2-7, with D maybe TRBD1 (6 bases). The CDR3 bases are TGTGCCAGCAGCCCAAACACAGGGTCCTACGAGCAGTACTTC. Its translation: CASSPNTGSYEQYF.